The next 11 T cell receptor beta chains were all read from a single sample in a study of T cell repertoires in cytomegalovirus infection. TCRdb reprocessed the reads via MiXCR and lists one record per CDR3 protein. This sample carries about 450,000 distinct CDR3 sequences, roughly 31% of them seen once, and the ten largest clones take roughly an eighth. Sequenced sample: PBMCs. Receptors were obtained from a human donor in good health (CMV status not recorded). Some clones in this sample may be carry-over from other donors' samples.

This clonotype has a count of ten or more. V gene TRBV7-8 combines with J gene TRBJ2-7; the D gene could be TRBD1 or TRBD2 (6 bases each). The CDR3 contains 16 residues. Germline V gene data show CDR1 as SGHVS and CDR2 as FQNEAQ. Trimming took 1 base from V and 0 from J, leaving 13 bases between them. For the CDR3, the DNA is TGTGCCAGCAGCTTAGTATCGTGGGGGGCCTCCTACGAGCAGTACTTC. It yields the protein CASSLVSWGASYEQYF. Supplemented by reference TRBV7-8 and TRBJ2-7, the full variable domain reads GAGVSQSPRYKVAKRGQDVALRCDPISGHVSLFWYQQALGQGPEFLTYFQNEAQLDKSGLPSDRFFAERPEGSVSTLKIQRTQQEDSAVYLCASSLVSWGASYEQYFGPGTRLTVT.

The chain links TRBV6-5 to TRBJ1-4, with D tentatively TRBD1 (5 bases). Germline lookup yields CDR1 MNHEY and CDR2 SVGAGI. The CDR3 runs to 13 residues. The V end was cut by 5 bases, the J end by 8 bases, with 12 bases between. The CDR3 region is CASSPNRKEKLFF. The CDR3 region has the DNA TGTGCCAGCAGTCCCAACAGGAAAGAAAAACTGTTTTTT.

Ten or more counts support this clonotype. The chain has TRBV6-5 and TRBJ1-1; D ambiguous. The V end lost 4 bases, the J end lost 8 bases, and 11 bases lay between the germline ends. Germline values: CDR1 MNHEY, CDR2 SVGAGI. The CDR3 is 12 residues long. The CDR3 bases are TGTGCCAGCAGTTTATCGACGGGCGAAGCTTTCTTT. Translating it yields CASSLSTGEAFF.

This clonotype was detected ten times or more. The chain employs TRBV7-9 and TRBJ1-4; the D gene is possibly TRBD1 (6 bases). Germline lookup yields CDR1 SEHNR and CDR2 FQNEAQ (reference sequence). The length of the CDR3 is 15 residues. Trimming stripped 6 bases from V and 5 bases from J, with 16 bases between. The CDR3 bases are TGTGCCAGCAGTTATATAGGGGGAGAGAATGAAAAACTGTTTTTT. It is translated as CASSYIGGENEKLFF. The whole variable domain, remainder taken from reference TRBV7-9 and TRBJ1-4, is DTGVSQNPRHKITKRGQNVTFRCDPISEHNRLYWYRQTLGQGPEFLTYFQNEAQLEKSRLLSDRFSAERPKGSFSTLEIQRTEQGDSAMYLCASSYIGGENEKLFFGSGTQLSVL.

This clonotype was seen only a few times. The V and J genes are TRBV11-2 and TRBJ2-2; possible D gene TRBD1, 6 bases. Germline values: CDR1 SGHAT, CDR2 FQNNGV. Between the trimmed V and J ends, which lost 6 bases and 7 bases, there was a span of 15 bases. The CDR3 is 14 amino acids. The CDR3 is CASRLNRAVGELFF. In nucleotides, the CDR3 is TGTGCCAGCAGATTGAACAGGGCAGTCGGGGAGCTGTTTTTT.

This clonotype was seen a handful of times. This chain links TRBV3-1 with TRBJ2-5; a possible D gene is TRBD2 (5 bases). Trimming took off 0 bases at V and 0 bases at J, with 11 bases between the two ends. The CDR3 consists of 16 residues. The germline V gene has CDR1 LGHDT and CDR2 YNNKEL (reference sequence). The CDR3 spells CASSQDKTGYQETQYF. In DNA form, the CDR3 reads TGTGCCAGCAGCCAAGATAAAACGGGGTACCAAGAGACCCAGTACTTC.

The chain is built from TRBV7-3 and TRBJ2-3, with D possibly matching TRBD2 (6 bases). CDR1 is SGHTA and CDR2 is FQGTGA in the germline V gene. Trimming took off 3 bases at V and 5 bases at J, with 18 bases between the two ends. The CDR3 has 16 residues. The CDR3 DNA reads as TGTGCCAGCAGCTTTTTGGGTGGGCTAGCGAAAGATACGCAGTATTTT. Its translation is CASSFLGGLAKDTQYF.

This clonotype appeared a few times. The rearrangement uses TRBV7-6 and TRBJ2-3; D perhaps matches TRBD1 (5 bases). The CDR3 extends over 13 amino acids. With 5 bases removed from V and 6 bases from J, the gap between germline ends came to 12 bases. Germline V gene data show CDR1 as SGHVS and CDR2 as FNYEAQ. The CDR3 DNA reads as TGTGCCAGCAGCAAGACAGAAGCGGATACGCAGTATTTT. This encodes CASSKTEADTQYF.

At least ten counts were recorded for this clonotype. The rearrangement joins TRBV6-1 to TRBJ2-2; maybe TRBD1 (6 bases). V was cut by 8 bases and J by 6 bases, with 16 bases left in between. CDR1 is MNHNS, CDR2 SASEGT, per germline. This CDR3 has 14 residues. The chain's CDR3 is CASGNTGSAGELFF. The CDR3 coding sequence is TGTGCCAGCGGCAATACAGGGTCTGCCGGGGAGCTGTTTTTT.

The rearrangement joins TRBV4-3 to TRBJ2-1; tentative D call: TRBD2 (6 bases). This CDR3 is built from 16 residues. Germline CDR1 reads LGHNA; CDR2 reads YSLEER. V lost 0 bases to trimming and J lost 0 bases, with 9 bases between them. In DNA form, the CDR3 reads TGCGCCAGCAGCCAAGAGGGGAGGAGCTCCTACAATGAGCAGTTCTTC. It specifies CASSQEGRSSYNEQFF.

A few counts support this clonotype. V gene TRBV11-2 combines with J gene TRBJ2-1; 8 positions match TRBD2. The CDR3 spans 15 residues. The ends lost 4 bases at V and 6 bases at J; junction bases unmatched: 8. Germline values: CDR1 SGHAT, CDR2 FQNNGV. The CDR3 loop is CASSSTAGGANEQFF. As DNA, the CDR3 is TGTGCCAGCAGCTCCACGGCGGGGGGCGCCAATGAGCAGTTCTTC.